Following are 24 T cell receptor beta chains from one sample sequenced in a study of T cell responses to AZD1222 COVID-19 vaccine. The method was immunoSEQ multiplex PCR; TCRdb's version includes in-frame clones alone and lacks a portion of them. The table records approximately 140,000 clones, about 93% of them present only once. Here the sequenced sample was peripheral blood, taken 28 days after the second AZD1222 dose. These receptors originate from an adult who received the AZD1222 COVID-19 vaccine.

The V and J genes are TRBV28 and TRBJ1-2; no reliable D call. Looked up from germline, CDR1 is MDHEN and CDR2 is SYDVKM. The CDR3 has 15 residues. V was shortened by 2 bases and J by 1 base, with 11 bases between the two germline ends. In DNA form, the CDR3 reads TGTGCCAGCAGTTTAGGCGGGGAGAGTAACTATGGCTACACCTTC. This codes for CASSLGGESNYGYTF.

This chain uses TRBV5-4 with TRBJ2-3; 9 bases align to TRBD2. V shed 2 bases and J 6 bases; nucleotides not matched to a gene: 10. This CDR3 is 16 amino acids long. Per germline, CDR1 SGHNT and CDR2 YYREEE (reference sequence). The DNA for the CDR3 is TGTGCCAGCAGCTTAGGGCCGTTAGCGGGAGTTGATACGCAGTATTTT. The encoded protein is CASSLGPLAGVDTQYF. Full variable domain (remainder filled in from reference TRBV5-4 and TRBJ2-3): ETGVTQSPTHLIKTRGQQVTLRCSSQSGHNTVSWYQQALGQGPQFIFQYYREEENGRGNFPPRFSGLQFPNYSSELNVNALELDDSALYLCASSLGPLAGVDTQYFGPGTRLTVL.

The chain couples TRBV4-3 to TRBJ2-1; no clear D. This CDR3 has 12 residues. CDR1 LGHNA and CDR2 YSLEER come from the germline V gene. Trimming took off 0 bases at V and 9 bases at J, with 6 bases between the two ends. CDR3 DNA: TGCGCCAGCAGCCAAGATCGGATTGAGCAGTTCTTC. The encoded protein is CASSQDRIEQFF.

The chain has TRBV5-4 and TRBJ1-1; D possibly corresponds to TRBD1 (5 bases). The germline CDR1 and CDR2 sequences are SGHNT and YYREEE (reference sequence). V was trimmed by 4 bases and J by 2 bases, leaving 12 bases between them. The CDR3 length is 14 residues. CDR3 coding DNA: TGTGCCAGCAGCCCCCGGGGGGGTAACACTGAAGCTTTCTTT. Translated: CASSPRGGNTEAFF.

V usage is TRBV5-4 and J usage is TRBJ1-2; D might be TRBD1 (5 bases). Germline CDR1 SGHNT, CDR2 YYREEE (reference sequence). This CDR3 spans 14 amino acids. V shed 4 bases and J shed 5 bases, with 15 bases lying between them. The CDR3 reads CASSLDSGWYGYTF. The CDR3 nucleotides are TGTGCCAGCAGCCTAGACAGCGGATGGTATGGCTACACCTTC.

The chain links TRBV28 to TRBJ2-3; possibly TRBD2 for D (5 bases). Germline-derived CDR1 and CDR2 are MDHEN and SYDVKM. CDR3 length: 16 residues. V lost 6 bases and J lost 1, with 17 bases in between. DNA for the CDR3: TGTGCCAGCAGAACTAGGGTCTCCCGGGGCACAGATACGCAGTATTTT. It specifies CASRTRVSRGTDTQYF.

The CDR3 loop reads CASENRVPYEQYF. The CDR3 DNA sequence: TGTGCCAGCGAAAACAGGGTCCCGTACGAGCAGTACTTC. The chain uses TRBV28 and TRBJ2-7, with D tentatively TRBD1 (6 bases). V lost 8 bases and J 4 bases, leaving 15 bases between the germline ends. The germline gives CDR1 MDHEN, CDR2 SYDVKM. CDR3 size: 13 residues.

This chain uses TRBV19 with TRBJ1-2; the D gene is possibly TRBD1 (5 bases). V was pared by 3 bases and J by 5 bases, with 13 bases between. CDR3 length: 14 residues. Germline CDR1 is LNHDA and CDR2 is SQIVND (reference sequence). The CDR3 loop is CASSIPSGVYGYTF. The CDR3 DNA follows: TGTGCCAGTAGTATCCCGTCGGGGGTATATGGCTACACCTTC.

V is TRBV5-5 and J is TRBJ2-6; TRBD1 matches 12 bases. V gave up 4 bases and J gave up 2 bases; unmatched junction bases: 7. The CDR3 is 18 residues long. Germline loops: CDR1 SGHKS, CDR2 YYEKEE (reference sequence). This CDR3 is CASSHRDRGRAGANVLTF. The CDR3 DNA reads TGTGCCAGCAGCCACCGGGACAGGGGGCGCGCTGGGGCCAACGTCCTGACTTTC.

The chain is built from TRBV21-1 and TRBJ1-5. TRBV21-1 is flagged as a pseudogene. The CDR3 loop spans 18 amino acids. CDR3 residues: CASSKGLDRRRENQPQHF. CDR3 coding DNA: TGTGCCAGCAGCAAAGGGCTCGACAGGAGGCGGGAAAATCAGCCCCAGCATTTT.

Only one count was recorded for this clone. The sample carries other DNA sequences with the same CDR3. The chain uses TRBV6-2 or TRBV6-3 and TRBJ2-7; D gene uncertain. The CDR3 loop spans 12 amino acids. V was trimmed by 5 bases and J by 3 bases, leaving 8 bases between them. Germline assignment: CDR1 MNHEY and CDR2 SVGEGT. This chain's CDR3 is CASSPGFYEQYF. CDR3 DNA: TGTGCCAGCAGTCCCGGCTTCTACGAGCAGTACTTC.

The chain recombines TRBV5-1 with TRBJ1-3; tentatively, D is TRBD1 (5 bases). The V end lost 4 bases, the J end lost 4 bases, and 12 bases lay between the germline ends. The CDR3 has 14 residues. The germline V gene has CDR1 SGHRS and CDR2 YFSETQ. CDR3 sequence: CASSPDTPGNTIYF. The CDR3 DNA reads TGCGCCAGCAGCCCGGACACCCCGGGAAACACCATATATTTT.

This chain uses TRBV7-2 with TRBJ2-1; D is unclear. Germline CDR1 reads SGHTA; CDR2 reads FQGNSA. V was pared by 0 bases and J by 5 bases, with 5 bases between. This CDR3 has 13 residues. The CDR3 DNA is TGTGCCAGCAGCTTAGCCGGGCACAATGAGCAGTTCTTC. The encoded protein is CASSLAGHNEQFF.

The V call is TRBV19, the J call TRBJ1-5; tentatively, D is TRBD1 (5 bases). The V and J ends lost 6 bases and 0 bases respectively, with 9 bases between them. The CDR3 extends over 14 amino acids. From germline, CDR1 is LNHDA and CDR2 SQIVND (reference sequence). CDR3 coding DNA: TGTGCCAGTAGCTGGGGGGGTAGCAATCAGCCCCAGCATTTT. Translating it yields CASSWGGSNQPQHF. The full variable domain, with the rest looked up from reference TRBV19 and TRBJ1-5, is DGGITQSPKYLFRKEGQNVTLSCEQNLNHDAMYWYRQDPGQGLRLIYYSQIVNDFQKGDIAEGYSVSREKKESFPLTVTSAQKNPTAFYLCASSWGGSNQPQHFGDGTRLSIL.

The J gene is TRBJ2-7, the V gene TRBV24-1; perhaps TRBD1 as D (6 bases). Germline CDR1 reads KGHDR; CDR2 reads SFDVKD. Trimming stripped 7 bases from V and 7 bases from J, with 13 bases between. The CDR3 contains 12 residues. DNA for the CDR3: TGTGCCACCAGCCCCAGGGGCGGGGAGCAGTACTTC. This translates into CATSPRGGEQYF.

V usage is TRBV13 and J usage is TRBJ2-5; D is tentatively TRBD1 or TRBD2 (5 bases each). V lost 4 bases to trimming and J lost 5 bases, with 14 bases between them. Per the germline V gene, CDR1 is PRHDT and CDR2 is FYEKMQ (reference sequence). The CDR3 covers 14 residues. The DNA for the CDR3 is TGTGCCAGCAGCTCCCGGGGCTCGCGGGAGACCCAGTACTTC. This sequence encodes CASSSRGSRETQYF.

This sequence joins TRBV7-6 and TRBJ2-1; 9 bases are a match to TRBD2. The length of the CDR3 is 16 residues. Trimming cost V 5 bases and J 3 bases; bases outside gene matches: 8. The germline CDR1 and CDR2 sequences are SGHVS and FNYEAQ. CDR3 sequence reads: CASSELTSGIYNEQFF. The CDR3 coding sequence is TGTGCCAGCAGCGAACTGACTAGCGGTATCTACAATGAGCAGTTCTTC. The variable domain in full, with the rest retrieved from reference TRBV7-6 and TRBJ2-1, is GAGVSQSPRYKVTKRGQDVALRCDPISGHVSLYWYRQALGQGPEFLTYFNYEAQQDKSGLPNDRFSAERPEGSISTLTIQRTEQRDSAMYRCASSELTSGIYNEQFFGPGTRLTVL.

This chain connects TRBV6-5 to TRBJ2-7; maybe TRBD1 (5 bases). Trimming left V 0 bases short and J 2 bases short, with 11 bases between. Germline CDR1 MNHEY, CDR2 SVGAGI. This CDR3 has 15 residues. CDR3 bases: TGTGCCAGCAGTTACTCGTCAGGGAATCCCTACGAGCAGTACTTC. It translates to CASSYSSGNPYEQYF.

The CDR3 DNA follows: TGTGCCAGCAGCCGCGGACAGGCCATGGGAAACACTGAAGCTTTCTTT. Its protein is CASSRGQAMGNTEAFF. V usage is TRBV6-2 or TRBV6-3 and J usage is TRBJ1-1; 7 nucleotides match TRBD1. CDR1 MNHEY and CDR2 SVGEGT come from the germline V gene. J lost 2 bases, V lost 6 bases, and 12 bases had no gene match. This CDR3 comprises 16 residues.

This chain connects TRBV6-5 to TRBJ1-2, with TRBD1 matching over 7 bases. The germline gives CDR1 MNHEY, CDR2 SVGAGI. The CDR3 extends over 14 amino acids. V shed 6 bases and J 6 bases; nucleotides not matched to a gene: 10. CDR3 loop: CASRAGGVMDGYTF. CDR3 sequence (DNA): TGTGCCAGCAGGGCAGGGGGGGTTATGGATGGCTACACCTTC.

The chain employs TRBV15 and TRBJ1-2; no clear D gene. V was pared by 0 bases and J by 4 bases, with 18 bases between. The germline CDR1 and CDR2 sequences are LNHNV and YYDKDF (reference sequence). The CDR3 length is 17 residues. CDR3 amino acids: CATSRDPTYSSSYGYTF. CDR3 DNA sequence: TGTGCCACCAGCAGAGATCCCACATACAGTTCCAGCTATGGCTACACCTTC.

This sequence joins TRBV5-4 and TRBJ2-6; 8 nucleotides align to TRBD1. The germline V gene has CDR1 SGHNT and CDR2 YYREEE (reference sequence). The CDR3 runs 20 residues. The V and J ends lost 0 bases and 0 bases, in that order; junction bases with no gene match: 11. The CDR3 loop is CASSLVYQGAHGSGANVLTF. Written as DNA, the CDR3 is TGTGCCAGCAGCTTGGTTTATCAGGGGGCGCATGGCTCTGGGGCCAACGTCCTGACTTTC.

The chain's CDR3 is CSASLGGPNEKLFF. The CDR3 nucleotides read TGCAGTGCTAGTCTCGGTGGACCCAATGAAAAACTGTTTTTT. The V and J genes are TRBV20-1 and TRBJ1-4; no clear D. The CDR3 loop spans 14 amino acids. Trimming left V 3 bases short and J 5 bases short, with 13 bases between. CDR1 is DFQATT and CDR2 is SNEGSKA in the germline V gene (reference sequence).

This clone was detected only once. This chain joins TRBV18 and TRBJ2-5, with D possibly being TRBD1 (6 bases). There are 14 residues in the CDR3. Germline V gene lookup returns CDR1 KGHSH and CDR2 LQKENI. Trimming left V 3 bases short and J 3 bases short, with 11 bases between. The CDR3 sequence: CASSPLDSEETQYF. The CDR3 DNA reads TGTGCCAGCTCACCCCTGGACAGTGAAGAGACCCAGTACTTC. Supplemented by reference TRBV18 and TRBJ2-5, the full variable domain reads NAGVMQNPRHLVRRRGQEARLRCSPMKGHSHVYWYRQLPEEGLKFMVYLQKENIIDESGMPKERFSAEFPKEGPSILRIQQVVRGDSAAYFCASSPLDSEETQYFGPGTRLLVL.